The 18 T cell receptor beta chains below were found in one sample sequenced in a study of T cells after yellow fever vaccination. TCRdb re-analysed the 5' RACE reads in MiXCR, keeping a single row per CDR3 protein. The profile shows some 390,000 distinct CDR3 sequences, under 7.5% of them singletons. The specimen comprised PBMCs, sampled 5 days after the yellow fever booster vaccination. The receptors come from a man aged 30-40 years who received the YFV17D yellow fever vaccine.

This clonotype was counted a few times. V gene TRBV4-3 combines with J gene TRBJ1-3, with D tentatively TRBD1 (5 bases). V was cut by 1 base and J by 1 base, with 11 bases left in between. The CDR3 runs to 16 residues. Germline CDR1 and CDR2: LGHNA and YSLEER. DNA for the CDR3: TGCGCCAGCAGCCAAGTGGGGGGGATATCTGGAAACACCATATATTTT. It is translated as CASSQVGGISGNTIYF.

This clonotype came up a few times. The CDR3 DNA reads TGTGCCGGGTTGGACAGGCGGACCTACGAGCAGTACTTC. Its translation: CAGLDRRTYEQYF. This chain connects TRBV30 to TRBJ2-7, with 7 bases lining up with TRBD1. Germline-derived CDR1 and CDR2 are GTSNPN and SVGIG (reference sequence). This CDR3 has 13 residues. V gave up 8 bases and J gave up 2 bases; unmatched junction bases: 9. The full variable domain, rest sourced from reference TRBV30 and TRBJ2-7, is SQTIHQWPATLVQPVGSPLSLECTVEGTSNPNLYWYRQAAGRGLQLLFYSVGIGQISSEVPQNLSASRPQDRQFILSSKKLLLSDSGFYLCAGLDRRTYEQYFGPGTRLTVT.

This clonotype was observed a handful of times. The chain uses TRBV6-5 and TRBJ2-7, with TRBD1 matching over 12 bases. With V trimmed by 4 bases and J by 7 bases, 8 bases remained unmatched. In germline, CDR1 is MNHEY, CDR2 SVGAGI. The CDR3 length is 15 residues. CDR3 in amino acids: CASSSQGQGAREQYF. As DNA, the CDR3 is TGTGCCAGCAGTTCTCAGGGACAGGGGGCAAGGGAGCAGTACTTC.

J is TRBJ2-7 and V is TRBV7-9; D unresolved. Per germline, CDR1 SEHNR and CDR2 FQNEAQ (reference sequence). Trimming cost V 1 base and J 5 bases, with 6 bases left between them. The CDR3 runs to 12 residues. The CDR3 DNA reads TGTGCCAGCAGCTTAGATAGGCACGAGCAGTACTTC. Amino acids: CASSLDRHEQYF.

The chain recombines TRBV20-1 with TRBJ2-7; D is possibly TRBD1 (5 bases). The ends were cut back, 8 bases at V and 1 base at J, with 18 bases in the middle. The germline V gene has CDR1 DFQATT and CDR2 SNEGSKA (reference sequence). The CDR3 runs to 14 residues. The CDR3 sequence: CSWGQARGSYEQYF. The CDR3 DNA sequence: TGCAGTTGGGGCCAGGCTCGCGGATCCTACGAGCAGTACTTC.

This clonotype was observed many times. The gene calls are TRBV12-3 or TRBV12-4 and TRBJ2-7, with D maybe TRBD2 (6 bases). V shed 3 bases and J shed 5 bases, with 11 bases lying between them. This CDR3 has 13 amino acids. CDR3 region: CASSLGRGDEQYF. Written as DNA, the CDR3 is TGTGCCAGCAGTTTGGGGCGGGGCGACGAGCAGTACTTC.

This clonotype was counted between two and nine times. The chain is built from TRBV20-1 and TRBJ1-1; D is unclear. Germline V CDR1 and CDR2: DFQATT, SNEGSKA (reference sequence). The CDR3 loop spans 15 amino acids. Trimming left V 0 bases short and J 0 bases short, with 11 bases between. The CDR3 DNA sequence: TGCAGTGCTAGAGAGGCCGGGCGGGTGAACACTGAAGCTTTCTTT. It translates to CSAREAGRVNTEAFF.

The V gene is TRBV20-1, the J gene TRBJ2-3; D ambiguous. Germline CDR1 and CDR2: DFQATT and SNEGSKA (reference sequence). V was trimmed by 5 bases and J by 5 bases, leaving 14 bases between them. This CDR3 contains 13 residues. This chain's CDR3 is CSAWPHPGDTQYF. For the CDR3, the DNA is TGCAGTGCTTGGCCCCATCCCGGAGATACGCAGTATTTT.

This clonotype was counted at least ten times. The CDR3 DNA reads as TGTGCCAGCTCAAGCGGAGGCAGGGGGGCCGAAGATACGCAGTATTTT. It yields the protein CASSSGGRGAEDTQYF. The chain couples TRBV18 to TRBJ2-3; perhaps TRBD1 as D (7 bases). Per the germline V gene, CDR1 is KGHSH and CDR2 is LQKENI. With 5 bases removed from V and 5 bases from J, the gap between germline ends came to 20 bases. This CDR3 contains 16 residues.

Concerning this clonotype: One junction end does not reproduce the germline sequence, and a read error may be involved. The chain recombines TRBV20-1 with TRBJ2-3; no reliable D call. The CDR3 consists of 14 residues. The germline gives CDR1 DFQATT, CDR2 SNEGSKA (reference sequence). Here the CDR3 DNA reads TGCAGTGCTAGATCCAGCACTTTCACAGATACGCCGTATTTT. This translates into CSARSSTFTDTPYF.

This clonotype was seen at least ten times. The rearrangement joins TRBV20-1 to TRBJ2-1; the match to TRBD1 covers 7 bases. The V segment lost 6 bases and the J segment 3 bases; nucleotides outside the gene matches: 5. Germline V gives CDR1 DFQATT, CDR2 SNEGSKA (reference sequence). The CDR3 length is 13 residues. The CDR3 spells CSAPDRVYNEQFF. CDR3 DNA sequence: TGCAGTGCGCCAGACAGGGTCTACAATGAGCAGTTCTTC.

The chain is built from TRBV27 and TRBJ2-3; 9 bases are a match to TRBD2. Unmatched junction bases numbered 21, after V lost 5 bases and J lost 6 bases. The CDR3 has 19 amino acids. Per the germline V gene, CDR1 is MNHEY and CDR2 is SMNVEV (reference sequence). The CDR3: CASSGSLISGLAGRDTQYF. In DNA form, the CDR3 reads TGTGCCAGCAGTGGGTCACTTATTTCGGGCCTAGCGGGAAGGGATACGCAGTATTTT.

This clonotype was observed at least ten times. The chain carries TRBV27 and TRBJ1-6; D perhaps matches TRBD1 (5 bases). Trimming left V 4 bases short and J 6 bases short, with 10 bases between. The CDR3 spans 14 residues. CDR1 and CDR2 from the germline V gene are MNHEY and SMNVEV (reference sequence). In DNA form, the CDR3 reads TGTGCCAGCAGTTGGTGGGGGGGTAATTCACCCCTCCACTTT. Translating gives CASSWWGGNSPLHF.

This clonotype has a count of ten or more. V is TRBV30 and J is TRBJ2-3; D assignment may be TRBD1 or TRBD2 (5 bases each). Looked up from germline, CDR1 is GTSNPN and CDR2 is SVGIG (reference sequence). The V and J ends lost 7 bases and 2 bases respectively, with 13 bases between them. This CDR3 has 13 residues. The CDR3 DNA reads TGTGCCTCAATGAGGGGTCCCACAGATACGCAGTATTTT. Translating it yields CASMRGPTDTQYF.

This clonotype was counted between two and nine times. This rearrangement joins TRBV12-3 or TRBV12-4 to TRBJ2-1; 7 positions match TRBD1. This CDR3 contains 17 residues. Trimming at V came to 6 bases and at J to 0 bases, leaving 11 bases not matched to a gene. The CDR3 reads CASSRQGLRSSYNEQFF. CDR3 sequence (DNA): TGTGCCAGCAGCCGACAGGGTTTACGGAGCTCCTACAATGAGCAGTTCTTC.

V is TRBV24-1 and J is TRBJ2-2; D unresolved. Germline CDR1 is KGHDR and CDR2 is SFDVKD. This CDR3 is 15 amino acids long. V was cut by 1 base and J by 6 bases, with 11 bases left in between. The CDR3 here is CATSDFFKGSGELFF. CDR3 DNA sequence: TGTGCCACCAGTGATTTCTTCAAAGGTTCCGGGGAGCTGTTTTTT.

This clonotype came up a few times. The V gene is TRBV7-2, the J gene TRBJ2-5, with a tentative D call TRBD2 (7 bases). The V and J ends lost 4 bases and 4 bases respectively, with 16 bases between them. CDR1 is SGHTA and CDR2 is FQGNSA in the germline V gene. This CDR3 has 15 residues. CDR3 sequence reads: CASSWGRGKVETQYF. The CDR3 region has the DNA TGTGCCAGCAGCTGGGGGAGGGGGAAGGTAGAGACCCAGTACTTC. Variable domain in full (rest from reference TRBV7-2 and TRBJ2-5): GAGVSQSPSNKVTEKGKDVELRCDPISGHTALYWYRQSLGQGLEFLIYFQGNSAPDKSGLPSDRFSAERTGGSVSTLTIQRTQQEDSAVYLCASSWGRGKVETQYFGPGTRLLVL.

Ten or more counts support this clonotype. The chain combines TRBV18 with TRBJ1-5; D remains ambiguous. This CDR3 spans 15 amino acids. V dropped 6 bases and J dropped 7 bases, with 19 bases sitting between them. The V gene's germline CDR1 is KGHSH and CDR2 LQKENI. DNA for the CDR3: TGTGCCAGCTCCGCGGGGTGGGGAGGTTTGCAGCCCCAGCATTTT. Translation: CASSAGWGGLQPQHF. The full variable domain, its missing parts supplied by reference TRBV18 and TRBJ1-5, is NAGVMQNPRHLVRRRGQEARLRCSPMKGHSHVYWYRQLPEEGLKFMVYLQKENIIDESGMPKERFSAEFPKEGPSILRIQQVVRGDSAAYFCASSAGWGGLQPQHFGDGTRLSIL.